This is a list of T cell receptor beta chains from one sample in a study of low-dose radiotherapy and immunotherapy resistance in tumors. TCRdb passed the reads through MiXCR, listing each CDR3 protein once. The sample lists roughly 76,000 distinct CDR3 sequences, over 15% occurring once. This specimen consisted of PBMCs, obtained before treatment. The receptors come from a male donor with prostate cancer. Each CDR3 is given with its conserved first and last residue. A D gene is named only where the DNA matches it firmly. The size entry is marked missing in some rows and otherwise reads once, few, many or a size class.

clone_size	v_call	j_call	d_call	cdr3_length	cdr3_aa	cdr3_nt
NA	TRBV30	TRBJ2-1	NA	16	CAWRAFRTLSYNEQFF	TGTGCCTGGAGAGCGTTTCGTACGCTCTCCTACAATGAGCAGTTCTTC
many	TRBV10-2	TRBJ2-5	TRBD2	15	CASSDRGEGWETQYF	TGCGCCAGCAGTGATCGGGGGGAAGGATGGGAGACCCAGTACTTC
NA	TRBV5-1	TRBJ2-1	NA	17	CASSLALGSTAANEQFF	TGCGCCAGCAGCTTGGCCCTGGGGTCGACGGCAGCGAATGAGCAGTTCTTC
many	TRBV10-3	TRBJ1-5	TRBD1	15	CAISEGTGGNQPQHF	TGTGCCATCAGTGAAGGGACAGGGGGCAATCAGCCCCAGCATTTT
many	TRBV19	TRBJ2-3	NA	15	CASSMQGPGTDTQYF	TGTGCCAGTAGTATGCAGGGGCCTGGCACAGATACGCAGTATTTT
NA	TRBV3-1	TRBJ2-1	NA	12	CASSQEFNEQFF	TGTGCCAGCAGCCAAGAGTTCAATGAGCAGTTCTTC
many	TRBV28	TRBJ1-1	NA	14	CASSLGGGRTEAFF	TGTGCCAGCAGTTTAGGAGGGGGACGGACTGAAGCTTTCTTT
many	TRBV6-4	TRBJ2-2	NA	13	CASSVGTTGELFF	TGTGCCAGCAGTGTGGGCACCACCGGGGAGCTGTTTTTT
many	TRBV5-1	TRBJ2-1	TRBD2	15	CASSLVMREGNEQFF	TGCGCCAGCAGCTTGGTCATGCGGGAGGGCAATGAGCAGTTCTTC
few	TRBV12-3/TRBV12-4	TRBJ1-6	TRBD1	14	CASSPQGTNSPLHF	TGTGCCAGCAGCCCACAGGGGACAAATTCACCCCTCCACTTT